This T cell receptor beta chain is from a study of response to subunit inactivated influenza vaccine. Study conclusions and caveats: Authors suggested few new T cells are recruited by each seasonal influenza vaccination.

Regarding this clonotype: The antigen is unknown.

The V gene lost 6 bases and the J gene lost 2 bases, with 11 bases spanning the gap. The CDR3 runs 12 residues. Germline CDR1 DFQATT, CDR2 SNEGSKA (reference sequence). TCRdb itself ran the RT-PCR reads through MiXCR, one entry per CDR3 protein. The sample lists 650,000 to 800,000 distinct CDR3 sequences; approximately 15% were seen once. V is TRBV20-1 and J is TRBJ2-7; D gene ambiguous. The clonotype was recovered from a man aged 50-59 years who received an inactivated influenza vaccine. The sequencing here drew on PBMCs from blood, taken 14 to 15 days before vaccination. CDR3 loop: CSAPHRTYEQYF. The CDR3 DNA reads TGCAGTGCCCCACACAGAACCTACGAGCAGTACTTC.